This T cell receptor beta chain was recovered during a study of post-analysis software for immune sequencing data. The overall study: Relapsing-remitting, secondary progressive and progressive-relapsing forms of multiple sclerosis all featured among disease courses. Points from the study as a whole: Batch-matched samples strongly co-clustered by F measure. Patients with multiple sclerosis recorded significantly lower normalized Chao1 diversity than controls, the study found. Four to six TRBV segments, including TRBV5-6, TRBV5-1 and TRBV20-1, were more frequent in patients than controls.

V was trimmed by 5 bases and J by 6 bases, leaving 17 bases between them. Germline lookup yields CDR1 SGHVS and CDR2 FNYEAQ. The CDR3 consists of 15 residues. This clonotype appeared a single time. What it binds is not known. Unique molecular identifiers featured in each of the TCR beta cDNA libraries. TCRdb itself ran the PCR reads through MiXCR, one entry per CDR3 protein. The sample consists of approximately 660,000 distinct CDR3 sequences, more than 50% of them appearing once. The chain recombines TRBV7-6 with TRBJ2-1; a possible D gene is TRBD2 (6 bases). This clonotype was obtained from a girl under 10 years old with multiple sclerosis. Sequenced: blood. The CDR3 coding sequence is TGTGCCAGCAGCGTACTAGCCCTAAGGAGCAATGAGCAGTTCTTC. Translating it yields CASSVLALRSNEQFF.